This T cell receptor beta chain is drawn from a study of response to subunit inactivated influenza vaccine. Germline assignment: CDR1 DFQATT and CDR2 SNEGSKA (reference sequence). CDR3 length equals 13 residues. Trimming took 5 bases from V and 8 from J, leaving 17 bases between them. TCRdb called the RT-PCR reads again in MiXCR, with one record for every CDR3 protein. The table has under 200,000 distinct CDR3 sequences, over 9.5% seen once. The data also belong to a second study, concerning T cells expressing NK-cell markers. That paper adds: Generation of TCR beta cDNA was performed by 5'RACE template switching incorporating UMIs. The authors sequenced eight donors, of whom seven were HCMV-seropositive and one was seronegative.

The gene calls are TRBV20-1 and TRBJ2-3; D perhaps matches TRBD2 (6 bases). Here the sequenced sample was CD8+ T cells sorted from PBMCs, taken roughly 13 days after vaccination. This sequence originates from a man aged 50-59 years who received an inactivated influenza vaccine. CDR3: CSARDPGGGTQYF. In DNA form, the CDR3 reads TGCAGTGCTCGGGACCCCGGGGGAGGTACGCAGTATTTT.